The 29 T cell receptor beta chains presented below share a single source sample, sequenced in a study of blood T cells in healthy people across ages. Primers used in a second PCR of about 7 to 12 cycles were a sample-barcoded 5' primer and a J-beta primer mix. One entry per CDR3 protein results from TCRdb running MiXCR on the 5' RACE reads. The sample lists roughly 800,000 distinct CDR3 sequences, 58% occurring once. Sequencing was performed on blood. These TCRs come from a man aged 25 to 40 in good health.

J is TRBJ2-5 and V is TRBV7-2; TRBD2 agrees at 10 bases. This CDR3 comprises 17 residues. Losses at the gene ends were 7 bases for V and 4 bases for J; bases not matched to a gene: 15. CDR1 is SGHTA, CDR2 FQGNSA, per germline. CDR3 sequence: CASTPRGLAGDRETQYF. CDR3 in DNA: TGTGCCAGCACCCCGAGGGGGCTAGCGGGAGATCGAGAGACCCAGTACTTC.

The rearrangement links TRBV7-6 to TRBJ1-5, with no clear D. Germline V gene lookup returns CDR1 SGHVS and CDR2 FNYEAQ. V lost 5 bases to trimming and J lost 4 bases, with 15 bases between them. CDR3 length equals 15 residues. The CDR3 loop reads CASSPAQGTNQPQHF. CDR3 bases: TGTGCCAGCAGCCCCGCTCAAGGAACGAATCAGCCCCAGCATTTT.

This clonotype was observed a handful of times. This rearrangement joins TRBV18 to TRBJ2-5; 7 nucleotides align to TRBD1. After removal of 4 bases from V and 11 bases from J, the junction contained 13 bases not matched to a gene. CDR1 is KGHSH, CDR2 LQKENI, per germline. The CDR3 length is 14 residues. The CDR3 loop is CASSQGDRIYEQYF. In nucleotides, the CDR3 is TGTGCCAGCTCACAAGGGGACAGAATCTATGAGCAGTACTTC.

The V gene is TRBV2, the J gene TRBJ1-2; possible D gene TRBD1, 6 bases. Per germline, CDR1 SNHLY and CDR2 FYNNEI. With 4 bases removed from V and 2 bases from J, the gap between germline ends came to 26 bases. The CDR3 extends over 19 amino acids. Here the CDR3 reads CASSVGVGGPTNTNYGYTF. CDR3 nucleotides: TGTGCCAGCAGTGTGGGGGTAGGGGGACCTACCAATACGAACTATGGCTACACCTTC.

The chain couples TRBV2 to TRBJ1-2; D might be TRBD1 (5 bases). The CDR3 totals 15 residues. Germline V gives CDR1 SNHLY, CDR2 FYNNEI. V lost 7 bases and J lost 2, with 17 bases in between. The CDR3 is CASKEVGVLNYGYTF. The CDR3 nucleotides are TGTGCCAGCAAAGAGGTGGGGGTTTTAAACTATGGCTACACCTTC.

The gene calls are TRBV14 and TRBJ2-5, with no clear D. Trimming removed 2 bases at V and 2 bases at J, with 12 bases between. The CDR3 spans 15 residues. Germline V gene sequence: CDR1 SGHDN, CDR2 FVKESK. The CDR3 nucleotides read TGTGCCAGCAGCCAAAGGATAGCAATACAAGAGACCCAGTACTTC. Amino acid sequence: CASSQRIAIQETQYF.

This clonotype turned up a few times. The chain joins TRBV7-9 to TRBJ2-1; no clear D. Looked up from germline, CDR1 is SEHNR and CDR2 is FQNEAQ (reference sequence). Trimming removed 5 bases at V and 0 bases at J, with 11 bases between. The CDR3 contains 15 residues. CDR3 region: CASSDGPSSYNEQFF. The DNA for the CDR3 is TGTGCCAGCAGCGACGGGCCGAGCTCCTACAATGAGCAGTTCTTC.

This sequence joins TRBV6-1 and TRBJ2-1; 9 bases line up with TRBD2. The end of the DNA fits TRBJ2-7 better, so the J call may be wrong. The CDR3 is 15 residues long. Germline CDR1 MNHNS, CDR2 SASEGT. For the CDR3, the DNA is TGTGCCAGCAGTGAATTAGCGGGAGCCCCGGGGGAGCAGTACTTC. Amino acids: CASSELAGAPGEQYF.

This chain uses TRBV20-1 with TRBJ1-2; D remains ambiguous. The CDR3 extends over 15 amino acids. V shed 1 base and J shed 0 bases, with 12 bases lying between them. Per germline, CDR1 DFQATT and CDR2 SNEGSKA (reference sequence). The DNA of the CDR3 is TGCAGTGCTAGAGGGCCCACAACCCCTAACTATGGCTACACCTTC. Its protein product is CSARGPTTPNYGYTF.

The V gene is TRBV4-2, the J gene TRBJ1-1; D uncertain. Germline CDR1 LGHNA, CDR2 YNFKEQ. There are 13 residues in the CDR3. The V gene lost 0 bases and the J gene lost 11 bases, with 13 bases spanning the gap. CDR3 nucleotide sequence: TGTGCCAGCAGCCAAGACAATCGTTCTGGGGCTTTCTTT. This codes for CASSQDNRSGAFF.

The chain is built from TRBV5-1 and TRBJ1-1; D call uncertain. This CDR3 comprises 16 residues. Trimming stripped 0 bases from V and 1 base from J, with 13 bases between. Germline V lookup: CDR1 SGHRS, CDR2 YFSETQ. CDR3 sequence reads: CASSLASSSKNTEAFF. Written as DNA, the CDR3 is TGCGCCAGCAGCTTGGCCTCTTCCAGCAAGAACACTGAAGCTTTCTTT.

Only a few counts were recorded for this clonotype. V is TRBV28 and J is TRBJ2-5, with 7 bases lining up with TRBD1. This CDR3 region has 15 residues. V shed 4 bases, J shed 5 bases, and the junction held 10 bases outside the gene matches. Germline loops: CDR1 MDHEN, CDR2 SYDVKM. In DNA form, the CDR3 reads TGTGCCAGCAGTTCTGAGGGGGCGAAGCGGGAGACCCAGTACTTC. Translation: CASSSEGAKRETQYF.

This clonotype has a handful of counts. The chain employs TRBV24-1 and TRBJ2-5, with D maybe TRBD2 (6 bases). V lost 9 bases and J 3 bases, leaving 13 bases between the germline ends. The CDR3 is 13 amino acids. Germline CDR1 and CDR2: KGHDR and SFDVKD. For the CDR3, the DNA is TGTGCCACCCGGGCGGGGTCCAAAGAGACCCAGTACTTC. It encodes CATRAGSKETQYF.

The J gene is TRBJ2-3, the V gene TRBV12-3 or TRBV12-4, with 9 nucleotides matching TRBD1. The V and J ends lost 0 bases and 10 bases, in that order; junction bases with no gene match: 8. The CDR3 consists of 15 residues. In nucleotides, the CDR3 is TGTGCCAGCAGTTTAGCCGGGACAGGGTGGGATCCGCAGTATTTT. Translating gives CASSLAGTGWDPQYF.

The J gene is TRBJ2-5, the V gene TRBV10-3; D assignment may be TRBD1 or TRBD2 (5 bases each). V lost 0 bases, J lost 1 base, and 12 bases lay in between. The CDR3 sequence is 16 residues long. Germline CDR1 ENHRY, CDR2 SYGVKD. The CDR3 nucleotides are TGTGCCATCAGTGAGTCGACGGGGCAGACCCAAGAGACCCAGTACTTC. This gives the protein CAISESTGQTQETQYF.

The V call is TRBV25-1, the J call TRBJ2-7, with 9 bases lining up with TRBD1. Germline CDR1 MGHDK, CDR2 SYGVNS. The CDR3 sequence is 14 residues long. The junction had 12 bases not matched to a gene; V was cut back by 4 bases and J by 11 bases. The CDR3: CASSARTGDRREYF. The CDR3 nucleotides read TGTGCCAGCAGTGCACGGACAGGGGACCGCAGGGAGTACTTC.

This clonotype was seen at least ten times. The chain is built from TRBV29-1 and TRBJ2-5; D not certain. The CDR3 is 12 amino acids. Germline CDR1 is SQVTM and CDR2 is ANQGSEA. V lost 5 bases, J lost 5 bases, and 12 bases lay in between. For the CDR3, the DNA is TGCAGCGTTCGGCTGGGGTCGGAGACCCAGTACTTC. Protein sequence: CSVRLGSETQYF.

This clonotype was recorded a few times. The chain uses TRBV2 and TRBJ2-1; possibly TRBD1 for D (5 bases). This CDR3 spans 12 amino acids. Germline assignment: CDR1 SNHLY and CDR2 FYNNEI. Trimming took off 7 bases at V and 6 bases at J, with 10 bases between the two ends. The chain's CDR3 is CASNGRANEQFF. The CDR3 region has the DNA TGTGCCAGCAACGGCAGGGCCAATGAGCAGTTCTTC.

The V gene is TRBV29-1, the J gene TRBJ2-2, with unresolved D. The CDR3 has 13 amino acids. Germline V lookup: CDR1 SQVTM, CDR2 ANQGSEA. V lost 6 bases, J lost 4 bases, and 12 bases lay in between. CDR3 protein: CSVVSGRTGELFF. CDR3 bases: TGCAGCGTCGTTTCCGGACGCACCGGGGAGCTGTTTTTT.

Only a few counts were recorded for this clonotype. The CDR3 coding sequence is TGTGCCATCGGACGGCAAACCTACGAGCAGTACTTC. Encoded protein: CAIGRQTYEQYF. V and J are TRBV10-3 and TRBJ2-7; the D is unclear. CDR3 length: 12 residues. Trimming took 8 bases from V and 2 from J, leaving 10 bases between them. In germline, CDR1 is ENHRY, CDR2 SYGVKD.

This clonotype was counted between two and nine times. The CDR3 loop is CASSLGGAGKETQYF. In nucleotides, the CDR3 is TGTGCCAGCAGCTTAGGCGGAGCGGGAAAAGAGACCCAGTACTTC. The V call is TRBV7-2, the J call TRBJ2-5; 7 bases match TRBD2. CDR3 length: 15 amino acids. Germline assignment: CDR1 SGHTA and CDR2 FQGNSA. The V segment lost 1 base and the J segment 3 bases; nucleotides outside the gene matches: 5.

The CDR3 loop reads CASSLGLVGQETQYF. The CDR3 DNA sequence: TGTGCCAGCAGCTTAGGGCTAGTGGGCCAAGAGACCCAGTACTTC. V gene TRBV7-9 combines with J gene TRBJ2-5; no clear D gene. Between the trimmed V and J ends, which lost 1 base and 1 base, there was a span of 10 bases. CDR1 SEHNR and CDR2 FQNEAQ come from the germline V gene (reference sequence). The CDR3 loop spans 15 amino acids. The full variable domain, with the rest looked up from reference TRBV7-9 and TRBJ2-5, is DTGVSQNPRHKITKRGQNVTFRCDPISEHNRLYWYRQTLGQGPEFLTYFQNEAQLEKSRLLSDRFSAERPKGSFSTLEIQRTEQGDSAMYLCASSLGLVGQETQYFGPGTRLLVL.

This clonotype was seen once. CDR3 nucleotides: TGTGCCAGCAGCTTAATCCAGGACTTAGGGAATGAGCAGTTCTTC. Amino acids: CASSLIQDLGNEQFF. The V and J genes are TRBV7-9 and TRBJ2-1, with D perhaps matching TRBD2 (5 bases). Trimming cost V 2 bases and J 7 bases, with 15 bases left between them. CDR3 length equals 15 residues. Per germline, CDR1 SEHNR and CDR2 FQNEAQ (reference sequence).

The chain links TRBV6-6 to TRBJ2-5; D ambiguous. The DNA end is more similar to TRBJ2-7, so the J call may be wrong. In germline, CDR1 is MNHNY, CDR2 SVGAGI (reference sequence). This CDR3 region has 14 residues. CDR3 sequence (DNA): TGTGCCAGCAGTCAGCCTTCTCCTACCTACGAGCAGTACTTC. As protein: CASSQPSPTYEQYF.

The rearrangement uses TRBV2 and TRBJ1-2; TRBD1 matches at 7 bases. There are 13 residues in the CDR3. V lost 11 bases and J lost 6; bases outside the gene matches: 12. The V gene's germline CDR1 is SNHLY and CDR2 FYNNEI. DNA for the CDR3: TGTGCCCCCAGGGACGACAGGGCCAATGGCTACACCTTC. It is translated as CAPRDDRANGYTF.

This clonotype appeared a single time. This chain joins TRBV6-2 or TRBV6-3 and TRBJ2-1; D is undetermined. V gave up 1 base and J gave up 6 bases, with 4 bases separating them. CDR3 length: 12 residues. Looked up from germline, CDR1 is MNHEY and CDR2 is SVGEGT. CDR3 protein: CASSYFPNEQFF. CDR3 bases: TGTGCCAGCAGTTACTTCCCCAATGAGCAGTTCTTC.

The rearrangement uses TRBV19 and TRBJ2-1, with D maybe TRBD2 (5 bases). The CDR3 totals 14 residues. Germline-derived CDR1 and CDR2 are LNHDA and SQIVND (reference sequence). The V and J ends lost 6 bases and 7 bases respectively, with 16 bases between them. CDR3: CASSRIAFINEQFF. The CDR3 nucleotides read TGTGCCAGTAGCAGGATAGCGTTCATAAATGAGCAGTTCTTC.

There are a few counts of this clonotype. The genes are TRBV6-5 and TRBJ2-3; the D is unclear. Trimming removed 6 bases at V and 2 bases at J, with 12 bases between. Germline CDR1 MNHEY, CDR2 SVGAGI. CDR3 length: 14 residues. The chain's CDR3 is CASSDLVHTDTQYF. The CDR3 DNA is TGTGCCAGCAGCGACCTTGTACACACAGATACGCAGTATTTT.

This chain links TRBV6-2 or TRBV6-3 with TRBJ1-5; TRBD1 might be the D (5 bases). Germline CDR1 MNHEY, CDR2 SVGEGT. V was cut by 4 bases and J by 6 bases, with 16 bases left in between. This CDR3 has 15 residues. CDR3 in DNA: TGTGCCAGCAGTTCAGGGATTACCAGGGCTCAGCCCCAGCATTTT. It is translated as CASSSGITRAQPQHF.